Listed below are T cell receptor beta chains from one sample, sequenced in a study of blood T cells in healthy people across ages. Via MiXCR, TCRdb re-called the 5' RACE reads, giving one row per CDR3 protein. The data show roughly 1,500,000 distinct CDR3 sequences, around 39% seen once. The sequenced sample was blood. The receptors were sampled from a woman under 30 in good health. Both conserved end residues are part of each CDR3. D genes are given only for firm matches. A row's size may be missing; if present it is once, few, many or a size class.

J gene: TRBJ2-5
CDR3 length: 13
D gene: NA
clone size: NA
V gene: TRBV5-1
CDR3 DNA: TGCGCCAGCAGCTTGGGACTGGCGCAGACCCAGTACTTC
CDR3 protein: CASSLGLAQTQYF

J gene: TRBJ2-7
CDR3 length: 13
D gene: NA
clone size: NA
V gene: TRBV14
CDR3 DNA: TGTGCCAGCAGCCCAGTGGGGGTGTACGAGCAGTACTTC
CDR3 protein: CASSPVGVYEQYF

J gene: TRBJ2-7
CDR3 length: 14
D gene: NA
clone size: NA
V gene: TRBV7-9
CDR3 DNA: TGTGCCAGCAGCGCCGCCGGATGGGCCTACGAGCAGTACTTC
CDR3 protein: CASSAAGWAYEQYF

J gene: TRBJ2-7
CDR3 length: 14
D gene: TRBD1
clone size: many
V gene: TRBV7-2
CDR3 DNA: TGTGCCAGCAGCTTAGACAGGGGCAGTTACGAGCAGTACTTC
CDR3 protein: CASSLDRGSYEQYF

J gene: TRBJ2-5
CDR3 length: 13
D gene: NA
clone size: NA
V gene: TRBV7-8
CDR3 DNA: TGTGCCAGCAGCTCTCCGGGGGCCCATGAGCAGTACTTC
CDR3 protein: CASSSPGAHEQYF

J gene: TRBJ1-1
CDR3 length: 17
D gene: NA
clone size: NA
V gene: TRBV3-1
CDR3 DNA: TGTGCCAGCAGCCAAGATTCGGAAGGGGTTATGAACACTGAAGCTTTCTTT
CDR3 protein: CASSQDSEGVMNTEAFF

J gene: TRBJ2-7
CDR3 length: 16
D gene: NA
clone size: NA
V gene: TRBV12-3/TRBV12-4
CDR3 DNA: TGTGCCAGCAGTTTAGCGGGACAGCTAGGGAGGTACGAGCAGTACTTC
CDR3 protein: CASSLAGQLGRYEQYF

J gene: TRBJ2-3
CDR3 length: 15
D gene: TRBD1
clone size: few
V gene: TRBV25-1
CDR3 DNA: TGTGCCAGCAGTGAATATTCCATGGGACAGGGCGTCCAGTATTTT
CDR3 protein: CASSEYSMGQGVQYF

J gene: TRBJ2-7
CDR3 length: 15
D gene: TRBD1
clone size: once
V gene: TRBV12-3/TRBV12-4
CDR3 DNA: TGTGCCAGCAGTTTACGGGACAGGCTTTACAATGAGCAGTACTTC
CDR3 protein: CASSLRDRLYNEQYF

J gene: TRBJ2-1
CDR3 length: 14
D gene: TRBD2
clone size: few
V gene: TRBV6-6
CDR3 DNA: TGTGCCAGCACGGCGGGACTAGCCTCCAGGGAGCAGTTCTTC
CDR3 protein: CASTAGLASREQFF

J gene: TRBJ2-7
CDR3 length: 15
D gene: TRBD2
clone size: NA
V gene: TRBV12-5
CDR3 DNA: TGTGCTAGTGGCTCGGGACTAGCGGCCTCCTACGAGCAGTACTTC
CDR3 protein: CASGSGLAASYEQYF

J gene: TRBJ1-2
CDR3 length: 16
D gene: TRBD1
clone size: NA
V gene: TRBV13
CDR3 DNA: TGTGCCAGCAGCTCTGCGACAGGGTCATATAACTATGGCTACACCTTC
CDR3 protein: CASSSATGSYNYGYTF

J gene: TRBJ1-2
CDR3 length: 17
D gene: NA
clone size: NA
V gene: TRBV20-1
CDR3 DNA: TGCAGTGCCCACACCCTTAGAGACGGGGGAGCTAACTATGGCTACACCTTC
CDR3 protein: CSAHTLRDGGANYGYTF

J gene: TRBJ2-5
CDR3 length: 13
D gene: NA
clone size: few
V gene: TRBV20-1
CDR3 DNA: TGCAGTGGCTCTGGGCTGTACCAAGAGACCCAGTACTTC
CDR3 protein: CSGSGLYQETQYF

J gene: TRBJ1-6
CDR3 length: 14
D gene: NA
clone size: NA
V gene: TRBV7-9
CDR3 DNA: TGTGCCAGCAGCTTAGATCAGGGAAGTTCACCCCTCCACTTT
CDR3 protein: CASSLDQGSSPLHF

J gene: TRBJ2-7
CDR3 length: 15
D gene: NA
clone size: NA
V gene: TRBV7-6
CDR3 DNA: TGTGCCAGCAGCTCCCAGACAGGACCCCAATACGAGCAGTACTTC
CDR3 protein: CASSSQTGPQYEQYF

J gene: TRBJ2-7
CDR3 length: 14
D gene: NA
clone size: NA
V gene: TRBV4-1
CDR3 DNA: TGCGCCAGCAGCCCCCAAAGTGGCGGCAATGAGCAGTACTTC
CDR3 protein: CASSPQSGGNEQYF

J gene: TRBJ1-2
CDR3 length: 16
D gene: NA
clone size: NA
V gene: TRBV29-1
CDR3 DNA: TGCAGCGTTGAAGATCTAGATAGGACAGACCTCTATGGCTACACCTTC
CDR3 protein: CSVEDLDRTDLYGYTF

J gene: TRBJ1-1
CDR3 length: 13
D gene: TRBD1
clone size: NA
V gene: TRBV12-3/TRBV12-4
CDR3 DNA: TGTGCCAGCAGTGCCCGGACAGGATCCGAAGCTTTCTTT
CDR3 protein: CASSARTGSEAFF

J gene: TRBJ1-1
CDR3 length: 15
D gene: NA
clone size: few
V gene: TRBV28
CDR3 DNA: TGTGCCAGCCGGCCTTCGCAGACAGCGAACACTGAAGCTTTCTTT
CDR3 protein: CASRPSQTANTEAFF

J gene: TRBJ2-3
CDR3 length: 17
D gene: TRBD2
clone size: NA
V gene: TRBV3-1
CDR3 DNA: TGTGCCAGCAGCTTCTATCAGCGGGGACTTAAGACAGATACGCAGTATTTT
CDR3 protein: CASSFYQRGLKTDTQYF

J gene: TRBJ2-3
CDR3 length: 17
D gene: TRBD2
clone size: NA
V gene: TRBV5-1
CDR3 DNA: TGCGCCAGCAGCTTGGGTAGCGGGGGGCCCTACACAGATACGCAGTATTTT
CDR3 protein: CASSLGSGGPYTDTQYF

J gene: TRBJ2-7
CDR3 length: 13
D gene: TRBD1
clone size: once
V gene: TRBV5-4
CDR3 DNA: TGTGCCAGCAGCGTAAACAACAGGGGCGAGCAGTACTTC
CDR3 protein: CASSVNNRGEQYF

J gene: TRBJ1-2
CDR3 length: 15
D gene: NA
clone size: NA
V gene: TRBV11-2
CDR3 DNA: TGTGCCAGCAGCTCCGATCCCGGACAAAGGGGTGGCTACACCTTC
CDR3 protein: CASSSDPGQRGGYTF

J gene: TRBJ2-1
CDR3 length: 14
D gene: TRBD2
clone size: NA
V gene: TRBV20-1
CDR3 DNA: TGCAGTGCTACCCTAGCTACTCGGGGGGATGAGCAGTTCTTC
CDR3 protein: CSATLATRGDEQFF

J gene: TRBJ1-6
CDR3 length: 16
D gene: TRBD1
clone size: NA
V gene: TRBV9
CDR3 DNA: TGTGCCAGCAGCGCCGGGGGACAGCCTTATAATTCACCCCTCCACTTT
CDR3 protein: CASSAGGQPYNSPLHF

J gene: TRBJ2-6
CDR3 length: 17
D gene: TRBD1
clone size: NA
V gene: TRBV6-2/TRBV6-3
CDR3 DNA: TGTGCCAGCAGCGAGGGGACAGGGGGCGCTGGGGCCAACGTCCTGACTTTC
CDR3 protein: CASSEGTGGAGANVLTF

J gene: TRBJ1-1
CDR3 length: 17
D gene: NA
clone size: few
V gene: TRBV4-2
CDR3 DNA: TGTGCCAGCAGCCAAGAGGATAGAATGGACCTGAACACTGAAGCTTTCTTT
CDR3 protein: CASSQEDRMDLNTEAFF

J gene: TRBJ2-7
CDR3 length: 11
D gene: NA
clone size: NA
V gene: TRBV6-6
CDR3 DNA: TGTGCCAGCAAAACTTACAATGAGCAGTACTTC
CDR3 protein: CASKTYNEQYF

J gene: TRBJ1-2
CDR3 length: 12
D gene: NA
clone size: NA
V gene: TRBV20-1
CDR3 DNA: TGCAGTGCCCGACCTAATAACTATGGCTACACCTTC
CDR3 protein: CSARPNNYGYTF

J gene: TRBJ2-1
CDR3 length: 14
D gene: NA
clone size: NA
V gene: TRBV11-2
CDR3 DNA: TGTGCCAGCAGCGAAGTCCATAGTCGGAATGAGCAGTTCTTC
CDR3 protein: CASSEVHSRNEQFF

J gene: TRBJ2-3
CDR3 length: 14
D gene: NA
clone size: few
V gene: TRBV20-1
CDR3 DNA: TGCAGTGCTAGGCTGCCCGCTAGCACAGATACGCAGTATTTT
CDR3 protein: CSARLPASTDTQYF

J gene: TRBJ1-4
CDR3 length: 12
D gene: NA
clone size: few
V gene: TRBV29-1
CDR3 DNA: TGCAGCGTGCGGCAGGGTAATGAAAAACTGTTTTTT
CDR3 protein: CSVRQGNEKLFF

J gene: TRBJ1-2
CDR3 length: 18
D gene: TRBD1
clone size: few
V gene: TRBV4-1
CDR3 DNA: TGCGCCAGCAGCCAAGACCGGAGGACAGGGGGCGATGTTTATGGCTACACCTTC
CDR3 protein: CASSQDRRTGGDVYGYTF